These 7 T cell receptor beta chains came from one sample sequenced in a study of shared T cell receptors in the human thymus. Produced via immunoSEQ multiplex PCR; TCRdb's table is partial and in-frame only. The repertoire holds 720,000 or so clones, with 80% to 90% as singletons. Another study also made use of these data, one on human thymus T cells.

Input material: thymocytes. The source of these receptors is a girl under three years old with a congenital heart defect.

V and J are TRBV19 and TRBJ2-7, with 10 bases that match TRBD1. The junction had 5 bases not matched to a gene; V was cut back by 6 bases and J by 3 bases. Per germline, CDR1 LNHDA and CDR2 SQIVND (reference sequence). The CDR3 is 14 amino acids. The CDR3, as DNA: TGTGCCAGTAGAAGGACAGGGGGAGTCTACGAGCAGTACTTC. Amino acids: CASRRTGGVYEQYF.

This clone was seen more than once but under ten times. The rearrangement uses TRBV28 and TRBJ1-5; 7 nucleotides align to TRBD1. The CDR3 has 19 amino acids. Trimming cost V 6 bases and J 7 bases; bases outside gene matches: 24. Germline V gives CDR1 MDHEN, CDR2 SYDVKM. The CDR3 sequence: CASSRPPPGQAVFSQPQHF. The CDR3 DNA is TGTGCCAGCAGCCGTCCCCCGCCCGGACAGGCCGTTTTCAGCCAGCCCCAGCATTTT. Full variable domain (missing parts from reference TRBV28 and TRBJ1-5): DVKVTQSSRYLVKRTGEKVFLECVQDMDHENMFWYRQDPGLGLRLIYFSYDVKMKEKGDIPEGYSVSREKKERFSLILESASTNQTSMYLCASSRPPPGQAVFSQPQHFGDGTRLSIL.

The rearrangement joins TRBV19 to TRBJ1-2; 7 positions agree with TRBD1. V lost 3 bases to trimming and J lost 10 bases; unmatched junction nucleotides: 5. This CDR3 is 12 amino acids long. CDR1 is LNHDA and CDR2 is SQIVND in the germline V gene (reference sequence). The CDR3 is CASSMGDSTYTF. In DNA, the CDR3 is TGTGCCAGTAGTATGGGGGACAGCACCTACACCTTC.

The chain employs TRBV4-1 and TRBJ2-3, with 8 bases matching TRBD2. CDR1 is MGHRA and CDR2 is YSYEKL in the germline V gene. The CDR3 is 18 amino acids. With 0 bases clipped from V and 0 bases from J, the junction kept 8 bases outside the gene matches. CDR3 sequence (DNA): TGCGCCAGCAGCCAAGATCCTCGACCTAGCGGGAGCACAGATACGCAGTATTTT. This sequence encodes CASSQDPRPSGSTDTQYF.

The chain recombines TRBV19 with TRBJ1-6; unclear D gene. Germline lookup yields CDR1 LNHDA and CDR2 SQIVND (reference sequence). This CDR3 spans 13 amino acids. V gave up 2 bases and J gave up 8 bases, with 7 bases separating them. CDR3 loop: CASSIIPDSPLHF. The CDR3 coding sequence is TGTGCCAGTAGTATAATCCCGGATTCACCCCTCCACTTT. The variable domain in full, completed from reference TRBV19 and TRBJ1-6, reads DGGITQSPKYLFRKEGQNVTLSCEQNLNHDAMYWYRQDPGQGLRLIYYSQIVNDFQKGDIAEGYSVSREKKESFPLTVTSAQKNPTAFYLCASSIIPDSPLHFGNGTRLTVT.

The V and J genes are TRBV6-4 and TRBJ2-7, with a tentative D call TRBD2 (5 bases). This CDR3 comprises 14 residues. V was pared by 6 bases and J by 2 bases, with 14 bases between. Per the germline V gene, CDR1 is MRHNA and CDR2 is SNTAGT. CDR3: CASSRAPGAYEQYF. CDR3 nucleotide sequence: TGTGCCAGCAGCCGGGCCCCCGGGGCCTACGAGCAGTACTTC.

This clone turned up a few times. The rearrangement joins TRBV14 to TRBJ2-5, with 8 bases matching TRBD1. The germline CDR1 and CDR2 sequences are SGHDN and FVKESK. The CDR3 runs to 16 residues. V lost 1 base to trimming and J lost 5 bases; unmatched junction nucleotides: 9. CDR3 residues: CASSQVPQGAGETQYF. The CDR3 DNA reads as TGTGCCAGCAGCCAAGTACCGCAGGGGGCTGGGGAGACCCAGTACTTC.